This T cell receptor (beta chain) stems from a study of cytomegalovirus exposure and HLA in healthy donors. PCR was performed using 60 Vbeta and 13 Jbeta primers. Sequencing used immunoSEQ multiplex PCR; TCRdb keeps in-frame clones, though not all of them. Among 180,000 or so clones listed, 80% were seen once. There are 13 residues in the CDR3. The germline V gene has CDR1 SGHTA and CDR2 FQGNSA. The V gene lost 5 bases and the J gene lost 2 bases, with 9 bases spanning the gap. The sample was PBMCs. The receptor's source is a woman aged 45-60 years in good health and CMV-seropositive. The V and J genes are TRBV7-2 and TRBJ1-2; a weak D match, TRBD1 (5 bases). The CDR3 sequence: CASSDPGNYGYTF. CDR3 nucleotides: TGTGCCAGCAGCGACCCAGGGAACTATGGCTACACCTTC.